One and the same sample provided the 13 T cell receptor beta chains below, sequenced in a study of CD8+ T cells in alopecia areata. RNA was isolated and reverse transcribed to cDNA, the sequencing template. The data were produced by immunoSEQ multiplex PCR, yet TCRdb's version contains in-frame clones alone and is incomplete. The table has some 130,000 clones, almost 50% seen once. Sequenced here: CD8+ T cells sorted from blood, sampled at week 0. The source of these receptors is a human donor with alopecia areata.

This clone has only a few counts. The chain joins TRBV11-2 to TRBJ2-4; TRBD2 might be the D (7 bases). The CDR3 sequence is 16 residues long. V dropped 1 base and J dropped 6 bases, with 16 bases sitting between them. CDR1 SGHAT and CDR2 FQNNGV come from the germline V gene. The CDR3 DNA sequence: TGTGCCAGCAGCTTAGGCCCGACGGGGGGCGGAAACATTCAGTACTTC. It is translated as CASSLGPTGGGNIQYF.

J is TRBJ1-1 and V is TRBV6-5; TRBD1 matches at 7 bases. Trimming removed 4 bases from V and 1 base from J; junction bases left unmatched: 6. The CDR3 contains 15 residues. Germline CDR1 MNHEY, CDR2 SVGAGI. CDR3 protein: CASSLGRTGNTEAFF. The CDR3 bases are TGTGCCAGCAGTTTAGGGAGGACAGGGAACACTGAAGCTTTCTTT.

This clone was found a few times. This sequence joins TRBV6-5 and TRBJ2-6; possibly TRBD2 for D (6 bases). Looked up from germline, CDR1 is MNHEY and CDR2 is SVGAGI. This CDR3 is 14 amino acids long. V was pared by 6 bases and J by 0 bases, with 6 bases between. The CDR3 DNA follows: TGTGCCAGCAGCGGGAGCTCTGGGGCCAACGTCCTGACTTTC. Protein product: CASSGSSGANVLTF.

The gene calls are TRBV9 and TRBJ2-7; TRBD2 matches at 9 bases. J lost 7 bases, V lost 4 bases, and 12 bases had no gene match. The CDR3 contains 15 residues. CDR1 and CDR2 from the germline V gene are SGDLS and YYNGEE. CDR3 loop: CASSLRLAETSEQYF. The DNA for the CDR3 is TGTGCCAGCAGCCTAAGACTAGCGGAGACGAGTGAGCAGTACTTC.

The V and J genes are TRBV29-1 and TRBJ1-1, with D possibly being TRBD1 (5 bases). Germline V gene sequence: CDR1 SQVTM, CDR2 ANQGSEA. The CDR3 totals 13 residues. Between the trimmed V and J ends, which lost 7 bases and 0 bases, there was a span of 12 bases. DNA for the CDR3: TGCAGCGCTGTCGACAGCTTGAACACTGAAGCTTTCTTT. Translating it yields CSAVDSLNTEAFF.

The rearrangement joins TRBV7-9 to TRBJ2-7; the match to TRBD1 covers 8 bases. There are 13 residues in the CDR3. The germline CDR1 and CDR2 sequences are SEHNR and FQNEAQ (reference sequence). V shed 3 bases and J 6 bases; nucleotides not matched to a gene: 4. CDR3 residues: CASSFPQGVEQYF. In DNA form, the CDR3 reads TGTGCCAGCAGCTTTCCACAGGGGGTCGAGCAGTACTTC.

The chain is built from TRBV7-6 and TRBJ2-1, with a possible D match to TRBD1 (5 bases). Germline V gives CDR1 SGHVS, CDR2 FNYEAQ. CDR3 length equals 14 residues. Trimming stripped 2 bases from V and 7 bases from J, with 12 bases between. The DNA of the CDR3 is TGTGCCAGCAGCTTATTTCCAGGGTGGAATGAGCAGTTCTTC. Its translation is CASSLFPGWNEQFF.

The chain couples TRBV13 to TRBJ2-3; D possibly corresponds to TRBD1 (7 bases). This CDR3 has 16 residues. Germline loops: CDR1 PRHDT, CDR2 FYEKMQ (reference sequence). V gave up 5 bases and J gave up 4 bases, with 19 bases separating them. In DNA, the CDR3 is TGTGCCAGCAGCATTGAAGGGCAGGGGGGTTCAGATACGCAGTATTTT. It encodes CASSIEGQGGSDTQYF.

In its sample, this clone was seen a few times. The J gene is TRBJ2-3, the V gene TRBV7-9; D is perhaps TRBD2 (7 bases). Looked up from germline, CDR1 is SEHNR and CDR2 is FQNEAQ (reference sequence). The V gene lost 5 bases and the J gene lost 6 bases, with 15 bases spanning the gap. This CDR3 spans 14 amino acids. CDR3 residues: CASSIRGAPDTQYF. The CDR3 nucleotides are TGTGCCAGCAGCATACGGGGGGCGCCGGATACGCAGTATTTT. Full variable domain (outside the CDR3, taken from reference TRBV7-9 and TRBJ2-3): DTGVSQNPRHKITKRGQNVTFRCDPISEHNRLYWYRQTLGQGPEFLTYFQNEAQLEKSRLLSDRFSAERPKGSFSTLEIQRTEQGDSAMYLCASSIRGAPDTQYFGPGTRLTVL.

Comment on this clone: A read error may account for a junction end that differs from germline. The rearrangement uses TRBV10-3 and TRBJ2-7, with TRBD1 as a possible D gene (6 bases). The CDR3 is made up of 14 amino acids. The V gene's germline CDR1 is ENHRY and CDR2 SYGVKD. The DNA for the CDR3 is TGTGCCAGCAGTTACGCGACAGGCCGTTACGAGCAGTACTTC. Translation: CASSYATGRYEQYF.

This clone was observed a single time. The sample carries other DNA sequences with the same CDR3. The rearrangement joins TRBV4-1 to TRBJ1-6; 9 bases line up with TRBD1. Germline-derived CDR1 and CDR2 are MGHRA and YSYEKL. V was pared by 0 bases and J by 9 bases, with 3 bases of the junction left unmatched. This CDR3 spans 15 amino acids. CDR3 DNA: TGCGCCAGCAGCCAAGAGGGACAGGGCGGTTCACCCCTCCACTTT. Translating gives CASSQEGQGGSPLHF.

The V call is TRBV29-1, the J call TRBJ2-7; a possible D gene is TRBD1 (6 bases). The CDR3 is made up of 14 amino acids. Per the germline V gene, CDR1 is SQVTM and CDR2 is ANQGSEA. Trimming stripped 3 bases from V and 3 bases from J, with 15 bases between. The CDR3 DNA sequence: TGCAGCGTTGAGTCGGACAGAACGAACTACGAGCAGTACTTC. This codes for CSVESDRTNYEQYF.

The chain carries TRBV27 and TRBJ2-7, with TRBD1 identical over 10 bases. The J segment lost 4 bases and the V segment lost 8 bases, leaving 8 bases of the junction unmatched. This CDR3 region has 14 residues. Looked up from germline, CDR1 is MNHEY and CDR2 is SMNVEV (reference sequence). CDR3: CASGPGTGVYEQYF. DNA for the CDR3: TGTGCCAGCGGACCCGGGACAGGGGTATACGAGCAGTACTTC.